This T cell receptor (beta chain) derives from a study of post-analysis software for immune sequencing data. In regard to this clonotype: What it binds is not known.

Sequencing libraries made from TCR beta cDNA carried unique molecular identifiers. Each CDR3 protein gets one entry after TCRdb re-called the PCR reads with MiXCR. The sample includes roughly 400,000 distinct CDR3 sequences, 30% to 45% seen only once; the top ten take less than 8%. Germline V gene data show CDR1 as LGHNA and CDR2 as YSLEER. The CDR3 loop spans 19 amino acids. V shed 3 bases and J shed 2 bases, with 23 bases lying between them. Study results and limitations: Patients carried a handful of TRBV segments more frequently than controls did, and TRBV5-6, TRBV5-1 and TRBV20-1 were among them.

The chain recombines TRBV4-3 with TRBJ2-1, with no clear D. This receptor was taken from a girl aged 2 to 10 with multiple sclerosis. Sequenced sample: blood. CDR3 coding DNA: TGCGCCAGCAGCCATTGGCTCGGCATAAGGCCTGAACCCTACAATGAGCAGTTCTTC. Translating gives CASSHWLGIRPEPYNEQFF.